What follows are 10 T cell receptor beta chains derived from one specimen sequenced in a study of T cells after yellow fever vaccination. TCRdb called the 5' RACE reads again in MiXCR, with one record for every CDR3 protein. The sample yields around 600,000 distinct CDR3 sequences, about 12% seen once. Sequencing used PBMCs, obtained on the day of the yellow fever booster vaccination. The receptors were gathered from a man aged 25 to 45 who received the YFV17D yellow fever vaccine.

CDR3 loop: CASSRWTGANEQFF. As DNA, the CDR3 is TGTGCCAGCAGCAGATGGACAGGGGCCAATGAGCAGTTCTTC. The chain carries TRBV11-2 and TRBJ2-1; 9 bases match TRBD1. The CDR3 is 14 amino acids. With 5 bases clipped from V and 6 bases from J, the junction kept 5 bases outside the gene matches. Germline loops: CDR1 SGHAT, CDR2 FQNNGV. Full variable domain (remainder filled in from reference TRBV11-2 and TRBJ2-1): EAGVAQSPRYKIIEKRQSVAFWCNPISGHATLYWYQQILGQGPKLLIQFQNNGVVDDSQLPKDRFSAERLKGVDSTLKIQPAKLEDSAVYLCASSRWTGANEQFFGPGTRLTVL.

This clonotype was recorded a few times. The chain couples TRBV19 to TRBJ2-3, with 10 bases fitting TRBD2. CDR1 is LNHDA and CDR2 is SQIVND in the germline V gene (reference sequence). V shed 7 bases and J 1 base; nucleotides not matched to a gene: 5. The CDR3 consists of 15 residues. The CDR3 spells CASTATSGGTDTQYF. In DNA form, the CDR3 reads TGTGCCAGTACCGCCACTAGCGGGGGCACAGATACGCAGTATTTT.

This clonotype was counted a few times. The chain links TRBV20-1 to TRBJ2-7; D remains unclear. This CDR3 is built from 12 residues. The germline V gene has CDR1 DFQATT and CDR2 SNEGSKA (reference sequence). V was shortened by 4 bases and J by 0 bases, with 7 bases between the two germline ends. The DNA of the CDR3 is TGCAGTGCTAAGATTTCCTCCTACGAGCAGTACTTC. It translates to CSAKISSYEQYF.

This clonotype showed up just a few times. This chain uses TRBV30 with TRBJ2-5, with D tentatively TRBD1 (5 bases). V gave up 2 bases and J gave up 7 bases, with 11 bases separating them. Germline loops: CDR1 GTSNPN, CDR2 SVGIG (reference sequence). This CDR3 has 12 residues. The CDR3: CAWSTLRGTQYF. CDR3 in DNA: TGTGCCTGGAGTACTTTAAGGGGGACCCAGTACTTC.

In this sample, this clonotype turned up a few times. The chain employs TRBV6-5 and TRBJ2-7; 7 nucleotides match TRBD2. The length of the CDR3 is 14 residues. Per germline, CDR1 MNHEY and CDR2 SVGAGI. V lost 2 bases and J lost 1; bases outside the gene matches: 2. The DNA for the CDR3 is TGTGCCAGCAGTTACGCGGGGGTGTCCTACGAGCAGTACTTC. This sequence encodes CASSYAGVSYEQYF.

This clonotype occurred a few times. This sequence joins TRBV6-5 and TRBJ1-3; D is undetermined. V was shortened by 0 bases and J by 2 bases, with 11 bases between the two germline ends. Germline V gene data show CDR1 as MNHEY and CDR2 as SVGAGI. This CDR3 is built from 16 residues. The CDR3 sequence: CASSYSILGAGNTIYF. The CDR3 DNA follows: TGTGCCAGCAGTTACTCAATTTTAGGAGCTGGAAACACCATATATTTT.

The chain couples TRBV6-2 or TRBV6-3 to TRBJ2-3; D is unclear. CDR1 is MNHEY and CDR2 is SVGEGT in the germline V gene. Trimming removed 8 bases at V and 1 base at J, with 13 bases between. The CDR3 has 14 residues. The CDR3 DNA follows: TGTGCCAGCGAGGCATCCTGGGGCACAGATACGCAGTATTTT. Amino acid sequence: CASEASWGTDTQYF.

The gene calls are TRBV4-3 and TRBJ2-7; the D gene is possibly TRBD2 (6 bases). Per germline, CDR1 LGHNA and CDR2 YSLEER. This CDR3 has 15 residues. V was shortened by 0 bases and J by 7 bases, with 16 bases between the two germline ends. The CDR3 loop reads CASSQDEAGRGEQYF. The CDR3 nucleotides read TGCGCCAGCAGCCAAGATGAGGCCGGGAGAGGTGAGCAGTACTTC.

CDR3 in amino acids: CASSQVDGYTF. The CDR3 nucleotides read TGTGCCAGCAGCCAAGTGGACGGCTACACCTTC. This chain connects TRBV3-1 to TRBJ1-2; D is undetermined. CDR1 and CDR2 (germline): LGHDT, YNNKEL (reference sequence). This CDR3 region has 11 residues. Between the trimmed V and J ends, which lost 1 base and 8 bases, there was a span of 5 bases.

This clonotype was seen a handful of times. The chain uses TRBV29-1 and TRBJ1-1, with 8 positions matching TRBD1. Losses at the gene ends were 6 bases for V and 3 bases for J; bases not matched to a gene: 6. Germline CDR1 is SQVTM and CDR2 is ANQGSEA. The CDR3 runs 13 residues. The CDR3 region has the DNA TGCAGCGTCCGCAGGGGGCCCGACACTGAAGCTTTCTTT. It translates to CSVRRGPDTEAFF.